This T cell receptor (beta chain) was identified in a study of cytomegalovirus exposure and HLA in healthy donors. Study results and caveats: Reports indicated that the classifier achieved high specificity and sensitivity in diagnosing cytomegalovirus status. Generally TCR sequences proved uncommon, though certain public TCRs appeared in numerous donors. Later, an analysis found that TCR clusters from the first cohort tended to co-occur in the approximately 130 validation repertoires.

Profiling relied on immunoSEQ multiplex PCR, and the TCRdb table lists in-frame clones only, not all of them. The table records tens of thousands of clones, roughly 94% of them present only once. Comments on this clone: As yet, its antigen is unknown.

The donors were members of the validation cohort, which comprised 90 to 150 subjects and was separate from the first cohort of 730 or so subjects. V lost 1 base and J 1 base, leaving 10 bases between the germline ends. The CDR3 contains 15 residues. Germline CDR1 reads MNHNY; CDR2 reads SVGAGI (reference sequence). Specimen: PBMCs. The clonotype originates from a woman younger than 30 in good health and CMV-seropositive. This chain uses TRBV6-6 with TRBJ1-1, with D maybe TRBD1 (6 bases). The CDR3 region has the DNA TGTGCCAGCAGTTACTACGAGGGGGAGAACACTGAAGCTTTCTTT. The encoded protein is CASSYYEGENTEAFF.